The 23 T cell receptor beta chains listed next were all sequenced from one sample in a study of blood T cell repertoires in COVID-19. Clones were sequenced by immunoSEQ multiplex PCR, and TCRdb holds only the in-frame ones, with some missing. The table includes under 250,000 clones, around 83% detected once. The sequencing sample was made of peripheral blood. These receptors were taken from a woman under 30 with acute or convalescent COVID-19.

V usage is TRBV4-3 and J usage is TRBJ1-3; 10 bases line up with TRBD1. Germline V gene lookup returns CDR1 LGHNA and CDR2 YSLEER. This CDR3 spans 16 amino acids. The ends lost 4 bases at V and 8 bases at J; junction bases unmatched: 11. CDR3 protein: CASSLGTGARGDTIYF. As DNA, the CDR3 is TGCGCCAGCAGCCTTGGGACAGGGGCTAGGGGAGACACCATATATTTT.

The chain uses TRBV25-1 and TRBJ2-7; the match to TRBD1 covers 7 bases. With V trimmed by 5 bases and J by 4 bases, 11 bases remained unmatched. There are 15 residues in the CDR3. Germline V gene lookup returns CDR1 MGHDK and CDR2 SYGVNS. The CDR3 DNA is TGTGCCAGCAGTAGACGACAGGGCGTGAGGTACGAGCAGTACTTC. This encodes CASSRRQGVRYEQYF.

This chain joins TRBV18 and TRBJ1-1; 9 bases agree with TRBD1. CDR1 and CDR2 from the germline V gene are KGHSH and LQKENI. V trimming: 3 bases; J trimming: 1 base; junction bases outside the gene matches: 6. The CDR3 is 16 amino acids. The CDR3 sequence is CASSPGQGSSNTEAFF. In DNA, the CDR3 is TGTGCCAGCTCACCGGGACAGGGATCTTCGAACACTGAAGCTTTCTTT.

Written as DNA, the CDR3 is TGTGCCAGCAGTGGGGGACTAGCGATATACAATGAGCAGTTCTTC. It encodes CASSGGLAIYNEQFF. The chain carries TRBV28 and TRBJ2-1, with 10 nucleotides matching TRBD2. The germline V gene encodes CDR1 MDHEN and CDR2 SYDVKM. CDR3 length: 15 amino acids. The junction had 5 bases not matched to a gene; V was cut back by 5 bases and J by 4 bases.

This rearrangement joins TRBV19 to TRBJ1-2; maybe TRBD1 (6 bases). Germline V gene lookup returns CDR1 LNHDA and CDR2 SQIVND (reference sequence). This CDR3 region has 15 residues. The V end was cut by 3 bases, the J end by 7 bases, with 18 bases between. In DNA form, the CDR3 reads TGTGCCAGTAGTATCTCTGGGGGCTCCTTTAGTGGCTACACCTTC. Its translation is CASSISGGSFSGYTF.

CDR3: CASSRAIDRGPGNTIYF. The CDR3 DNA reads as TGTGCCAGCAGCCGAGCAATTGACAGGGGGCCTGGAAACACCATATATTTT. The V call is TRBV7-9, the J call TRBJ1-3; 10 bases align to TRBD1. With V trimmed by 5 bases and J by 2 bases, 9 bases remained unmatched. The length of the CDR3 is 17 residues. Per germline, CDR1 SEHNR and CDR2 FQNEAQ (reference sequence).

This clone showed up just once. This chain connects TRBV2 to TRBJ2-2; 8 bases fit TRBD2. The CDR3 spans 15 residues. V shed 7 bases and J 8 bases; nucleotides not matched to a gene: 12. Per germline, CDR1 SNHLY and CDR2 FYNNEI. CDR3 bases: TGTGCCAGCAAGGGGATGGCTAGCGGGCGGGGGGAGCTGTTTTTT. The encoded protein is CASKGMASGRGELFF.

For the CDR3, the DNA is TGTGCCAGTAGTATAGATCTATTTGGAGCGGACCGTAACGACGAGCAGTACTTC. It specifies CASSIDLFGADRNDEQYF. The V and J genes are TRBV19 and TRBJ2-7, with D tentatively TRBD2 (5 bases). The germline gives CDR1 LNHDA, CDR2 SQIVND (reference sequence). Trimming cost V 0 bases and J 5 bases, with 23 bases left between them. The CDR3 length is 18 residues.

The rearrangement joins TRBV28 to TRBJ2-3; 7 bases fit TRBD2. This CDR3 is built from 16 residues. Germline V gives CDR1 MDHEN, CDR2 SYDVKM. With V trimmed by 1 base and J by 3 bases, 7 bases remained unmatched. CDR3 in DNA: TGTGCCAGCAGTTTATTTGCGGGAGCGATTACAGATACGCAGTATTTT. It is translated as CASSLFAGAITDTQYF.

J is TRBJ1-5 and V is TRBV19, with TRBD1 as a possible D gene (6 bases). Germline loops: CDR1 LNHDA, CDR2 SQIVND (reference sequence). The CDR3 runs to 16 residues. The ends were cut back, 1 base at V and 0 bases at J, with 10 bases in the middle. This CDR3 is CASSIVGTSSNQPQHF. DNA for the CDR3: TGTGCCAGTAGTATAGTAGGGACAAGTAGCAATCAGCCCCAGCATTTT.

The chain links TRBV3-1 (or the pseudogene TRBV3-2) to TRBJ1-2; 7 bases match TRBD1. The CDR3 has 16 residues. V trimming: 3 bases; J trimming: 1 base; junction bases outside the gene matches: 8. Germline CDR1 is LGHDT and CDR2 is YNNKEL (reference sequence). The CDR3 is CASSQTDRALNYGYTF. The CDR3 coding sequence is TGTGCCAGCAGCCAGACAGACAGGGCACTTAACTATGGCTACACCTTC.

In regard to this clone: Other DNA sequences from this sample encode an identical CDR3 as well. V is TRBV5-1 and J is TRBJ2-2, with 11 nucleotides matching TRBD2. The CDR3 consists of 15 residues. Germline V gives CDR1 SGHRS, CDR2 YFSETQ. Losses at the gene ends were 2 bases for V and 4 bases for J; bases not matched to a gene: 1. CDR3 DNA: TGCGCCAGCAGCTTAGGGACTAGCGGCACCGGGGAGCTGTTTTTT. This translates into CASSLGTSGTGELFF.

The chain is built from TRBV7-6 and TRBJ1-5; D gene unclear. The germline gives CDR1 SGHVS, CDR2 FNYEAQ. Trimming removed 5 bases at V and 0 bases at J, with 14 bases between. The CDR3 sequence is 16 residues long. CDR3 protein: CASSPLLGDSNQPQHF. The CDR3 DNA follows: TGTGCCAGCAGCCCACTGCTGGGAGATAGCAATCAGCCCCAGCATTTT.

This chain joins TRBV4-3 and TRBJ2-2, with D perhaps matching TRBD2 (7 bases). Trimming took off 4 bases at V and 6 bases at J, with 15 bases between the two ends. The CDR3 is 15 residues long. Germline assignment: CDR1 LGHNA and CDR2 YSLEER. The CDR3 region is CASSPRGAIAGELFF. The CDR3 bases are TGCGCCAGCAGCCCCCGGGGGGCAATCGCCGGGGAGCTGTTTTTT.

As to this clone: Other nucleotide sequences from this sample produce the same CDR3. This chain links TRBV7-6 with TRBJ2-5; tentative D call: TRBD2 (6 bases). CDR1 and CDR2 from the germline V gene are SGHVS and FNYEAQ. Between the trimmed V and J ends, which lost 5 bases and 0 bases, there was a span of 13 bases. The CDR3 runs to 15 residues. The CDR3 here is CASSPKAGYQETQYF. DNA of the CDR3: TGTGCCAGCAGCCCCAAAGCGGGTTACCAAGAGACCCAGTACTTC.

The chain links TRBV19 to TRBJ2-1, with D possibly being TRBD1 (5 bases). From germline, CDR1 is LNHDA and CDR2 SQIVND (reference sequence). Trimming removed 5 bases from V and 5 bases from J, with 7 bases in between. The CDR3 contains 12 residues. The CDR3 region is CASSRQNNEQFF. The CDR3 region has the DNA TGTGCCAGTAGTCGACAGAACAATGAGCAGTTCTTC.

DNA of the CDR3: TGTGCCAGCAGTTACTCTGGGCGAGCTTTCTTT. Translated, it gives CASSYSGRAFF. The chain is built from TRBV6-5 and TRBJ1-1; D is unresolved. V gave up 0 bases and J gave up 10 bases, with 6 bases separating them. The CDR3 extends over 11 amino acids. Germline lookup yields CDR1 MNHEY and CDR2 SVGAGI.

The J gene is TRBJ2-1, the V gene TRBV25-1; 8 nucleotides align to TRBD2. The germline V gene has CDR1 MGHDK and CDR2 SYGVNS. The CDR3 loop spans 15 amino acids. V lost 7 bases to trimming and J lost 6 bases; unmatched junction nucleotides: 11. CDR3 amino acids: CASKGQRERGNEQFF. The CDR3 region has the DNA TGTGCCAGCAAGGGCCAGCGGGAGAGGGGCAATGAGCAGTTCTTC. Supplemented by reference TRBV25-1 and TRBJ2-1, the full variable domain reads EADIYQTPRYLVIGTGKKITLECSQTMGHDKMYWYQQDPGMELHLIHYSYGVNSTEKGDLSSESTVSRIRTEHFPLTLESARPSHTSQYLCASKGQRERGNEQFFGPGTRLTVL.

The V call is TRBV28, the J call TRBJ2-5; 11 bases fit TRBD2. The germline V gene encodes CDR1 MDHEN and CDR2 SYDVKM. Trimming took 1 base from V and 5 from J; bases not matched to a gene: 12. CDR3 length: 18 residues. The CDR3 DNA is TGTGCCAGCAGTTTATCTGTCCCACTAGCGGGAGTAGGGGAGACCCAGTACTTC. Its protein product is CASSLSVPLAGVGETQYF.

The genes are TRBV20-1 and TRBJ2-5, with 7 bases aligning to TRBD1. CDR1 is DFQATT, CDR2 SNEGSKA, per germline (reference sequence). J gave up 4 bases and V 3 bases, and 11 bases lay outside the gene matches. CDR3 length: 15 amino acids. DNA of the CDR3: TGCAGTGCTAGTGTTGCCTCGACAGGGAGAGAGACCCAGTACTTC. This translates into CSASVASTGRETQYF.

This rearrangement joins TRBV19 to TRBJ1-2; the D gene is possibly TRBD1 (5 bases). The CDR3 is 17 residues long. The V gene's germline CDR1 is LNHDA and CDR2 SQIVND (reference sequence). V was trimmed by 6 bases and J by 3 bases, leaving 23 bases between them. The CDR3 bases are TGTGCCAGTAGCGATCAGGACTTAGAGGGGACTTACTATGGCTACACCTTC. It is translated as CASSDQDLEGTYYGYTF.

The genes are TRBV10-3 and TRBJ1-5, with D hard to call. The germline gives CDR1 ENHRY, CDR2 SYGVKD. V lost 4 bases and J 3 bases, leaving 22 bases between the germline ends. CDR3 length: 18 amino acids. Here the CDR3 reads CAISVAPPQTEPNQPQHF. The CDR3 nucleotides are TGTGCCATCAGTGTGGCCCCTCCCCAGACGGAGCCCAATCAGCCCCAGCATTTT.

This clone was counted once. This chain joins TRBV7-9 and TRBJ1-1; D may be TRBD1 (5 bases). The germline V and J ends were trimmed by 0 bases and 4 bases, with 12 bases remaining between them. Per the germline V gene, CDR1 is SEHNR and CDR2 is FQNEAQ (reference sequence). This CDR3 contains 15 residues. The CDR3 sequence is CASSLAGQGATEAFF. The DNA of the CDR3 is TGTGCCAGCAGCTTAGCGGGGCAGGGTGCCACTGAAGCTTTCTTT.